This T cell receptor beta chain is drawn from a study of immune evolution from preneoplasia to lung adenocarcinoma. Study-level results: Later-stage lesions appeared to have more T cells, more diversity, less clonality. Top clone share appeared to fall from AAH through AIS, MIA, adenocarcinoma.

Histologic diagnosis was independently verified by two lung pathologists. Profiled with immunoSEQ multiplex PCR; TCRdb holds only in-frame clones, not every one. The sample holds 11,000 or so clones; under 80% are singletons and the top ten take around 3.9%. Details on this clone: Its specificity is unknown.

Sequencing was carried out using FFPE minimally invasive lung adenocarcinoma tissue. The source of this sequence is a person aged 60 to 85 with lung adenocarcinoma.

The CDR3 nucleotides read TGTGCCAGCGCGAGTGGGGATCGCGGGACTTTCAACACCGGGGAGCTGTTTTTT. This encodes CASASGDRGTFNTGELFF. The chain couples TRBV2 to TRBJ2-2, with D possibly being TRBD2 (6 bases). CDR1 is SNHLY, CDR2 FYNNEI, per germline. The CDR3 spans 18 residues. The V end was cut by 8 bases, the J end by 2 bases, with 24 bases between.